This TCR beta chain was captured in a study of regulatory and conventional T cells in RAG deficiency. Germline V gene data show CDR1 as SGHVS and CDR2 as FNYEAQ. The junction had 3 bases not matched to a gene; V was cut back by 1 base and J by 0 bases. This CDR3 spans 15 amino acids. Genomic DNA came from blood conventional CD4+ T cells gated CD25-low CD127-high. Profiled with immunoSEQ multiplex PCR; TCRdb holds only in-frame clones, not every one. The sample holds some 22,000 clones, 85% to 95% seen once. The same data also went into a second study, on regulatory T cells. That paper states: The primer mix had 52 TRBV and 13 TRBJ primers.

The sequence was collected from a human donor in good health. Sequencing input: CD4+ T cells sorted from blood. This chain connects TRBV7-6 to TRBJ2-7, with 7 bases lining up with TRBD2. Here the CDR3 reads CASSLGRLASYEQYF. In DNA form, the CDR3 reads TGTGCCAGCAGCTTAGGGAGACTAGCCTCCTACGAGCAGTACTTC.